Shown below are 10 T cell receptor beta chains from a single sample sequenced in a study of early T cells in non-severe SARS-CoV-2 infection (dated by TCRdb to about 2021). Libraries were made using 5' RACE. The reads were generated on a NextSeq 500. Clones were called with MiXCR by TCRdb after fastp trimmed the public reads at Q25, and only in-frame beta chains were retained. Rows with a matching CDR3 protein are joined into one entry that keeps the most common DNA and genes. This sample comprises about 35,000 distinct CDR3 sequences, 5% to 7% of them detected only once. Together, the top ten hold under 7.5% of the sample. Sample: whole blood. These receptors were obtained from an adult who was a healthcare worker with PCR-confirmed SARS-CoV-2 infection or an uninfected control (not recorded which).

In its sample, this clonotype was seen a few times. The chain has TRBV7-6 and TRBJ2-7, with a tentative D call TRBD2 (5 bases). The CDR3 has 13 residues. Per the germline V gene, CDR1 is SGHVS and CDR2 is FNYEAQ. Trimming took off 1 base at V and 10 bases at J, with 14 bases between the two ends. CDR3 bases: TGTGCCAGCAGCTTAGGGAGGAGTGAGGATCAGTACTTC. Its protein product is CASSLGRSEDQYF.

At least ten counts were recorded for this clonotype. This chain joins TRBV5-1 and TRBJ2-5; no definite D call. CDR3 length equals 15 residues. V was shortened by 0 bases and J by 0 bases, with 9 bases between the two germline ends. CDR1 is SGHRS and CDR2 is YFSETQ in the germline V gene. The CDR3 protein is CASSLVGFDQETQYF. The CDR3 nucleotides read TGCGCCAGCAGCTTGGTCGGCTTCGACCAAGAGACCCAGTACTTC.

V is TRBV12-3 or TRBV12-4 and J is TRBJ2-7, with D unresolved. The CDR3 spans 15 residues. V lost 1 base, J lost 0 bases, and 10 bases lay in between. CDR3 in DNA: TGTGCCAGCAGTTTAGGGCGGAAGAGCTCCTACGAGCAGTACTTC. Its translation: CASSLGRKSSYEQYF.

This clonotype came up many times. V gene TRBV3-1 combines with J gene TRBJ2-7; D assignment may be TRBD1 or TRBD2 (5 bases each). The CDR3 runs 15 residues. In germline, CDR1 is LGHDT, CDR2 YNNKEL (reference sequence). The V end lost 5 bases, the J end lost 1 base, and 15 bases lay between the germline ends. Here the CDR3 reads CASSLRDGRSYEQYF. CDR3 nucleotides: TGTGCCAGCAGCTTACGGGACGGCCGTTCCTACGAGCAGTACTTC.

This clonotype was detected a few times. V usage is TRBV24-1 and J usage is TRBJ2-3; D unresolved. CDR1 and CDR2 (germline): KGHDR, SFDVKD. The CDR3 covers 13 residues. Deletions cut 4 bases from V and 4 bases from J, with 8 bases between. Here the CDR3 DNA reads TGTGCCACCAGTGACCCTAAGCCAGATACGCAGTATTTT. Encoded protein: CATSDPKPDTQYF.

The rearrangement links TRBV9 to TRBJ2-3; 12 nucleotides match TRBD2. The germline gives CDR1 SGDLS, CDR2 YYNGEE. The CDR3 has 14 amino acids. Germline trimming cut 2 bases from V and 6 bases from J; bases unmatched to any gene: 1. The CDR3 sequence: CASSVGTSGDTQYF. The DNA of the CDR3 is TGTGCCAGCAGCGTGGGGACTAGCGGGGATACGCAGTATTTT.

This clonotype was counted ten times or more. The chain links TRBV2 to TRBJ2-1; D perhaps matches TRBD2 (5 bases). The ends were cut back, 3 bases at V and 7 bases at J, with 10 bases in the middle. This CDR3 region has 13 residues. Germline CDR1 SNHLY, CDR2 FYNNEI. CDR3 region: CASSEGPGNEQFF. In nucleotides, the CDR3 is TGTGCCAGCAGTGAGGGCCCGGGAAATGAGCAGTTCTTC.

This rearrangement joins TRBV28 to TRBJ1-6, with D maybe TRBD1 (5 bases). The CDR3 loop spans 11 amino acids. Trimming took off 8 bases at V and 10 bases at J, with 9 bases between the two ends. Germline CDR1 reads MDHEN; CDR2 reads SYDVKM. CDR3 amino acids: CASGGKSPLHF. The CDR3 DNA follows: TGTGCCAGCGGGGGGAAGTCACCCCTCCACTTT. The full variable domain, in which reference TRBV28 and TRBJ1-6 provide the parts outside the CDR3, is DVKVTQSSRYLVKRTGEKVFLECVQDMDHENMFWYRQDPGLGLRLIYFSYDVKMKEKGDIPEGYSVSREKKERFSLILESASTNQTSMYLCASGGKSPLHFGNGTRLTVT.

This clonotype was found a few times. CDR3 sequence (DNA): TGTGCCAGCAGTCCTGCAGGCGATAACTATGGCTACACCTTC. Residues: CASSPAGDNYGYTF. The chain links TRBV28 to TRBJ1-2; D ambiguous. The CDR3 covers 14 residues. The germline CDR1 and CDR2 sequences are MDHEN and SYDVKM. V lost 5 bases and J lost 1, with 11 bases in between.

This clonotype was counted a few times. V and J are TRBV20-1 and TRBJ2-7; 10 nucleotides line up with TRBD2. The CDR3 is 14 amino acids. Germline V gene lookup returns CDR1 DFQATT and CDR2 SNEGSKA (reference sequence). V was pared by 0 bases and J by 11 bases, with 10 bases of the junction left unmatched. The CDR3 coding sequence is TGCAGTGCTAGAGATTCAGGACTAGCGGCCCGCAAGTACTTC. Translation: CSARDSGLAARKYF.